This TCR beta chain was found in a study of early T cells in non-severe SARS-CoV-2 infection. The J segment lost 2 bases and the V segment lost 2 bases, leaving 7 bases of the junction unmatched. CDR1 and CDR2 from the germline V gene are LGHNA and YNFKEQ. The CDR3 loop spans 18 amino acids. TCRdb itself ran the 5' RACE reads through MiXCR, one entry per CDR3 protein. The sample includes 30,000 to 45,000 distinct CDR3 sequences, over 8.5% of them seen just once. This TCR was sampled from an adult who was a healthcare worker with PCR-confirmed SARS-CoV-2 infection or an uninfected control (not recorded which). The chain employs TRBV4-2 and TRBJ2-3; TRBD2 matches 13 bases. The sequencing input was whole blood. As DNA, the CDR3 is TGTGCCAGCAGCCAAACGACTAGCGGGGGGACTTTCACAGATACGCAGTATTTT. It yields the protein CASSQTTSGGTFTDTQYF.